This T cell receptor (beta chain) was recorded in a study of early T cells in non-severe SARS-CoV-2 infection. The overall study: Chains from this unsorted whole-blood bulk RNA could not be paired. General observations from the study: Comparison of clonotypes with VDJdb favored anti-spike CD8 responses while missing private and CD4 specificities.

Individually, cDNA molecules had unique molecular identifiers attached to them. TCRdb re-called the 5' RACE reads through MiXCR, storing one row per CDR3 protein. Among roughly 63,000 distinct CDR3 sequences listed, 10% to 15% were seen once. The CDR3 runs 16 residues. Per germline, CDR1 MGHRA and CDR2 YSYEKL. V lost 0 bases to trimming and J lost 2 bases, with 14 bases between them. This clonotype has at least ten counts. Its antigen remains unknown. The V gene is TRBV4-1, the J gene TRBJ2-7; TRBD2 might be the D (5 bases). The sequencing input was whole blood. The clonotype comes from an adult who was a healthcare worker with PCR-confirmed SARS-CoV-2 infection or an uninfected control (not recorded which). In DNA, the CDR3 is TGCGCCAGCAGCCAAGAAACCCCCGGAGGAACCTACGAGCAGTACTTC. As protein: CASSQETPGGTYEQYF.